A single sample gave rise to the 15 T cell receptor beta chains below, sequenced in a study of T cell responses to AZD1222 COVID-19 vaccine. Sequencing used immunoSEQ multiplex PCR; TCRdb keeps in-frame clones, though not all of them. The sample lists some 100,000 clones, about 90% occurring once. Sequenced material: peripheral blood, taken on day 0 of AZD1222 vaccination. Receptor source: an adult in good health.

The chain joins TRBV11-2 to TRBJ1-3; no clear D. The germline V gene encodes CDR1 SGHAT and CDR2 FQNNGV. The V gene lost 7 bases and the J gene lost 0 bases, with 10 bases spanning the gap. The CDR3 is made up of 14 amino acids. DNA for the CDR3: TGTGCCAGCAACCCCACGGACTCTGGAAACACCATATATTTT. Its protein is CASNPTDSGNTIYF.

This clone has just one count. One end of the junction varies from germline; a read error may be responsible. The chain links TRBV11-2 to TRBJ2-3; the D gene is possibly TRBD2 (6 bases). The germline V gene encodes CDR1 SGHAT and CDR2 FQNNGV. The CDR3 has 11 amino acids. CDR3 nucleotide sequence: TGTGCCAGCAGCTCCGGGGGAAAACAGGTTTTT. Amino acid sequence: CASSSGGKQVF.

This chain links TRBV29-1 with TRBJ2-5; either TRBD1 or TRBD2 may fit D (5 bases each). V lost 7 bases, J lost 2 bases, and 14 bases lay in between. CDR3 length: 13 amino acids. The germline V gene encodes CDR1 SQVTM and CDR2 ANQGSEA. The CDR3 DNA is TGCAGCGCTCTGGGACCTGGGCAAGAGACCCAGTACTTC. Translated: CSALGPGQETQYF.

The chain employs TRBV5-8 and TRBJ2-5; D is possibly TRBD2 (6 bases). CDR1 and CDR2 (germline): SGHTS, YDEGEE. CDR3 length: 14 residues. Trimming pared 4 bases from V and 2 bases from J, leaving 12 bases between. The CDR3 is CASSLGTLQETQYF. The DNA of the CDR3 is TGTGCCAGCAGCCTCGGGACTCTACAAGAGACCCAGTACTTC.

This clone was seen only a few times. The junction departs from the called germline gene at one end, perhaps through a read error. V is TRBV30 and J is TRBJ1-5; possibly TRBD1 for D (6 bases). This CDR3 spans 13 amino acids. The germline CDR1 and CDR2 sequences are GTSNPN and SVGIG (reference sequence). The CDR3 DNA reads as TGTGCCTGGGAGGTACGGGGACATCAGGCCCAGCATTTT. Translating it yields CAWEVRGHQAQHF.

This clone was counted between two and nine times. This chain connects TRBV2 to TRBJ2-2, with D uncertain. This CDR3 is built from 13 residues. V shed 3 bases and J shed 6 bases, with 8 bases lying between them. CDR1 SNHLY and CDR2 FYNNEI come from the germline V gene. CDR3 residues: CASSESLPGELFF. The CDR3 region has the DNA TGTGCCAGCAGTGAGAGTCTTCCCGGGGAGCTGTTTTTT.

The chain uses TRBV19 and TRBJ2-1, with TRBD2 identical over 12 bases. The CDR3 spans 15 residues. The germline V gene encodes CDR1 LNHDA and CDR2 SQIVND (reference sequence). Trimming took 6 bases from V and 5 from J; bases not matched to a gene: 5. The CDR3 here is CASRRLAGANNEQFF. In DNA form, the CDR3 reads TGTGCCAGTAGGCGACTAGCGGGAGCAAACAATGAGCAGTTCTTC.

The chain couples TRBV3-1 (or the pseudogene TRBV3-2) to TRBJ2-7; 10 bases align to TRBD2. Per the germline V gene, CDR1 is LGHDT and CDR2 is YNNKEL (reference sequence). V was clipped by 3 bases and J by 2 bases; unmatched bases: 10. The CDR3 totals 17 residues. The CDR3 loop reads CASSHVLAGGGAYEQYF. The CDR3 DNA reads TGTGCCAGCAGCCATGTGTTAGCGGGAGGTGGGGCCTACGAGCAGTACTTC.

The rearrangement links TRBV29-1 to TRBJ2-2; D may be TRBD2 (6 bases). Germline assignment: CDR1 SQVTM and CDR2 ANQGSEA. Trimming removed 6 bases from V and 2 bases from J, with 16 bases in between. The CDR3 is made up of 15 amino acids. CDR3 sequence reads: CSVGGVRDNTGELFF. CDR3 DNA: TGCAGCGTCGGAGGGGTGCGTGACAACACCGGGGAGCTGTTTTTT.

V and J are TRBV30 and TRBJ2-7; no definite D call. Germline CDR1 GTSNPN, CDR2 SVGIG (reference sequence). Trimming cost V 2 bases and J 2 bases, with 16 bases left between them. CDR3 size: 15 residues. CDR3 sequence: CAWSPPPGNTYEQYF. The CDR3 DNA reads TGTGCCTGGAGTCCTCCCCCAGGAAACACCTACGAGCAGTACTTC.

The rearrangement links TRBV5-1 to TRBJ2-7; unclear D gene. Germline V gene sequence: CDR1 SGHRS, CDR2 YFSETQ. V dropped 2 bases and J dropped 3 bases, with 12 bases sitting between them. CDR3 length: 14 amino acids. CDR3 DNA: TGCGCCAGCAGCTTTTTGTGGGAAGACTACGAGCAGTACTTC. Translated, it gives CASSFLWEDYEQYF.

V and J are TRBV5-1 and TRBJ1-4; D is ambiguous. This CDR3 is built from 15 residues. Germline V lookup: CDR1 SGHRS, CDR2 YFSETQ. V lost 5 bases to trimming and J lost 0 bases, with 11 bases between them. CDR3 sequence reads: CASSSTGATNEKLFF. The DNA for the CDR3 is TGCGCCAGCAGTTCAACGGGCGCAACTAATGAAAAACTGTTTTTT.

This sequence joins TRBV5-4 and TRBJ2-1, with 9 bases fitting TRBD2. Germline trimming cut 4 bases from V and 0 bases from J; bases unmatched to any gene: 5. Germline-derived CDR1 and CDR2 are SGHNT and YYREEE (reference sequence). This CDR3 spans 16 amino acids. CDR3 nucleotide sequence: TGTGCCAGCAGCCCGCGGGAGGGGAGCTCCTACAATGAGCAGTTCTTC. Protein product: CASSPREGSSYNEQFF.

V and J are TRBV3-1 (or the pseudogene TRBV3-2) and TRBJ2-3; possibly TRBD2 for D (5 bases). Between the trimmed V and J ends, which lost 3 bases and 6 bases, there was a span of 22 bases. The CDR3 sequence is 17 residues long. Germline V gene lookup returns CDR1 LGHDT and CDR2 YNNKEL (reference sequence). CDR3 sequence: CASSQMGASGVKDTQYF. Here the CDR3 DNA reads TGTGCCAGCAGCCAGATGGGAGCTTCCGGGGTTAAGGATACGCAGTATTTT.

V gene TRBV15 combines with J gene TRBJ2-7, with D perhaps matching TRBD1 or TRBD2 (5 bases each). Per germline, CDR1 LNHNV and CDR2 YYDKDF (reference sequence). This CDR3 region has 14 residues. V was pared by 6 bases and J by 4 bases, with 16 bases between. CDR3 sequence: CATSGTRVLYEQYF. CDR3 sequence (DNA): TGTGCCACCAGTGGGACCAGGGTCTTATACGAGCAGTACTTC.